The clone carrying this T cell receptor (beta chain) is a singleton in its sample. The CDR3 loop spans 15 amino acids. Looked up from germline, CDR1 is LGHNA and CDR2 is YSLEER. The V end lost 0 bases, the J end lost 4 bases, and 7 bases lay between the germline ends. The data stem from a study of blood T cell repertoires in COVID-19. Study context: Acute and convalescent COVID-19 specimens originated in the United States, Italy and Spain.

Profiled with immunoSEQ multiplex PCR; TCRdb holds only in-frame clones, not every one. The data show about 30,000 clones, about 65% seen once. The J gene is TRBJ1-6, the V gene TRBV4-3; D is uncertain. The clonotype was recovered from a human donor in a cohort sampled during active COVID-19. Sequencing was carried out using peripheral blood. The CDR3 region has the DNA TGCGCCAGCAGCCAAGATGCACAGTATAATTCACCCCTCCACTTT. This sequence encodes CASSQDAQYNSPLHF.